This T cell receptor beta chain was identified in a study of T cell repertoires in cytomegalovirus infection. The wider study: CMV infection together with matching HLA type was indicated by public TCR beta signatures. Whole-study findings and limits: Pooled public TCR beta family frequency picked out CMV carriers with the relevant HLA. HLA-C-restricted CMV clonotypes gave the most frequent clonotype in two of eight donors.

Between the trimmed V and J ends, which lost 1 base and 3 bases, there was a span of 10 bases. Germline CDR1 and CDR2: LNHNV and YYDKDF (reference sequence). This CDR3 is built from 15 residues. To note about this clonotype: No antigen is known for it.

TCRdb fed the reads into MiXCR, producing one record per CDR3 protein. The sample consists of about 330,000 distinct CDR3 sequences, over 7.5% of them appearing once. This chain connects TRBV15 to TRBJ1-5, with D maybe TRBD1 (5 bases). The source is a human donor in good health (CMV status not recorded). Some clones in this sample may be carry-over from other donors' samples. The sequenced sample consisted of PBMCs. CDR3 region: CATSRGGELNQPQHF. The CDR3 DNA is TGTGCCACCAGCAGAGGGGGGGAACTCAATCAGCCCCAGCATTTT.